The 9 T cell receptor beta chains presented below share a single source sample, sequenced in a study of control samples from healthy donors and cancer patients. Sequencing was performed with immunoSEQ multiplex PCR; in TCRdb, only in-frame clones are kept and a portion is missing. The data contain 78,000 or so clones, about four fifths of them singletons. Sequencing input: blood. The source of these receptors is a man aged 50 or older in good health.

This chain links TRBV9 with TRBJ2-1; no firm D call. The germline V and J ends were trimmed by 0 bases and 6 bases, with 13 bases remaining between them. This CDR3 spans 15 amino acids. The germline V gene encodes CDR1 SGDLS and CDR2 YYNGEE. The CDR3 nucleotides are TGTGCCAGCAGCGTAGGTAGTCAAGGGTTCAATGAGCAGTTCTTC. Protein sequence: CASSVGSQGFNEQFF. Full variable domain (rest looked up from reference TRBV9 and TRBJ2-1): DSGVTQTPKHLITATGQRVTLRCSPRSGDLSVYWYQQSLDQGLQFLIQYYNGEERAKGNILERFSAQQFPDLHSELNLSSLELGDSALYFCASSVGSQGFNEQFFGPGTRLTVL.

This chain uses TRBV27 with TRBJ1-2; D call uncertain. Trimming cost V 3 bases and J 4 bases, with 9 bases left between them. The CDR3 length is 13 residues. Per the germline V gene, CDR1 is MNHEY and CDR2 is SMNVEV (reference sequence). The chain's CDR3 is CASSFRATYGYTF. Written as DNA, the CDR3 is TGTGCCAGCAGTTTCAGAGCGACCTATGGCTACACCTTC.

This chain connects TRBV5-1 to TRBJ2-3; D remains ambiguous. Germline V CDR1 and CDR2: SGHRS, YFSETQ. The CDR3 sequence is 13 residues long. Trimming stripped 6 bases from V and 3 bases from J, with 11 bases between. CDR3 sequence: CASKLDSTDTQYF. CDR3 DNA sequence: TGCGCCAGCAAGTTGGATAGTACAGATACGCAGTATTTT.

The genes are TRBV24-1 and TRBJ2-3, with D possibly TRBD1 on 5 matching bases. V shed 4 bases and J shed 2 bases, with 15 bases lying between them. The CDR3 runs 16 residues. Germline-derived CDR1 and CDR2 are KGHDR and SFDVKD. The chain's CDR3 is CATSDGQGFYTDTQYF. The CDR3 nucleotides are TGTGCCACCAGTGACGGTCAGGGTTTTTACACAGATACGCAGTATTTT.

The J gene is TRBJ1-5, the V gene TRBV24-1; 8 nucleotides match TRBD1. The germline CDR1 and CDR2 sequences are KGHDR and SFDVKD. The CDR3 has 15 amino acids. The trim removed 4 bases at V and 2 bases at J, leaving 3 bases unmatched. CDR3 coding DNA: TGTGCCACCAGTGACCACAGGGGGGGCAATCAGCCCCAGCATTTT. Amino acid sequence: CATSDHRGGNQPQHF.

This sequence joins TRBV20-1 and TRBJ1-3, with unresolved D. CDR3 length: 14 amino acids. Germline V gene sequence: CDR1 DFQATT, CDR2 SNEGSKA (reference sequence). V gave up 3 bases and J gave up 2 bases, with 11 bases separating them. As DNA, the CDR3 is TGCAGTGCTAGTGTTCCAGATACTGGAAACACCATATATTTT. It specifies CSASVPDTGNTIYF.

The rearrangement uses TRBV3-1 (or the pseudogene TRBV3-2) and TRBJ1-1, with unresolved D. V was cut by 5 bases and J by 1 base, with 14 bases left in between. Germline-derived CDR1 and CDR2 are LGHDT and YNNKEL (reference sequence). This CDR3 has 15 amino acids. The chain's CDR3 is CASSSESVGNTEAFF. CDR3 coding DNA: TGTGCCAGCAGCTCAGAGTCGGTAGGGAACACTGAAGCTTTCTTT.

The genes are TRBV28 and TRBJ1-2, with TRBD1 identical over 7 bases. Trimming cost V 6 bases and J 1 base; bases outside gene matches: 11. This CDR3 spans 16 amino acids. The germline V gene encodes CDR1 MDHEN and CDR2 SYDVKM. The CDR3: CASRRARDSFNYGYTF. The DNA of the CDR3 is TGTGCCAGCAGGCGGGCCCGGGACAGCTTTAACTATGGCTACACCTTC.

This clone occurred once. This rearrangement joins TRBV18 to TRBJ1-5, with a tentative D call TRBD1 (6 bases). V was trimmed by 3 bases and J by 6 bases, leaving 12 bases between them. Germline V CDR1 and CDR2: KGHSH, LQKENI. CDR3 length equals 14 residues. The DNA of the CDR3 is TGTGCCAGCTCACCGAGTGGGGGGCCTCAGCCCCAGCATTTT. It specifies CASSPSGGPQPQHF.